The present T cell receptor (beta chain) was sequenced within a study of regulatory T cells in long-lasting Graves disease. The time point here: newly diagnosed GD, antithyroid drugs for less than 3 months. The TCR library used RNA extracted from PBMCs. This clonotype was observed at least ten times. Its antigen is as yet unknown. The CDR3 contains 17 residues. CDR1 SEHNR and CDR2 FQNEAQ come from the germline V gene (reference sequence). V lost 5 bases, J lost 5 bases, and 12 bases stayed unmatched. Sequencing libraries for TCR beta were prepared with iRepertoire HTBI primers and Arm-PCR of CDR3 regions. TCRdb re-derived calls from the multiplex PCR reads in MiXCR, one entry per CDR3 protein. The sample includes 680,000 or so distinct CDR3 sequences, 15% to 20% of them seen just once. Study findings and constraints: Thyroid tissue went unexamined; only peripheral blood was analyzed. Accuracy might have suffered from few samples.

The same data also contributed to another study, on T cells in Graves' hyperthyroidism and ophthalmopathy. That publication notes: The model made its ophthalmopathy prediction, and onset followed a median approximately 6 months later.

The source was peripheral blood mononuclear cells (PBMCs), collected at new diagnosis, from a patient treated with antithyroid drugs. V and J are TRBV7-9 and TRBJ2-5; TRBD1 agrees at 12 bases. The sequence came from a woman younger than 45 with Graves disease. The DNA for the CDR3 is TGTGCCAGCAGCACTCCTACCGGGACAGGGGGCTTCGAGACCCAGTACTTC. Protein sequence: CASSTPTGTGGFETQYF.